This entry describes one TCR beta chain. Its antigen is unknown. Researchers report immunoSEQ v3.0 was run at survey level. Sequencing was designed to cover about 35,000-50,000 T-cell genomes in each sample. Method: immunoSEQ multiplex PCR; TCRdb's copy keeps in-frame clones and lacks some. The repertoire consists of some 30,000 clones, with 97% occurring once and the leading ten covering about 1.9%. Germline V lookup: CDR1 SNHLY, CDR2 FYNNEI. CDR3 length: 12 amino acids. Trimming stripped 4 bases from V and 6 bases from J, with 7 bases between. This specimen comes from a study of long-term antiretroviral therapy in people with HIV. Regarding the study as a whole: ART preceded a rise in diversity that nonetheless stayed lower than in transplant donor controls. Within the repertoire, clones expanded before ART were dominant at all time points. HIV repertoires spanned narrower CDR3 length ranges than controls.

The sample in question was unsorted PBMCs, obtained 7.6 years after starting antiretroviral therapy. The clonotype originates from a man aged 25-45 years with HIV. The rearrangement links TRBV2 to TRBJ1-5, with no clear D. As DNA, the CDR3 is TGTGCCAGCAGTGGTTTCGTTCAGCCCCAGCATTTT. This translates into CASSGFVQPQHF.